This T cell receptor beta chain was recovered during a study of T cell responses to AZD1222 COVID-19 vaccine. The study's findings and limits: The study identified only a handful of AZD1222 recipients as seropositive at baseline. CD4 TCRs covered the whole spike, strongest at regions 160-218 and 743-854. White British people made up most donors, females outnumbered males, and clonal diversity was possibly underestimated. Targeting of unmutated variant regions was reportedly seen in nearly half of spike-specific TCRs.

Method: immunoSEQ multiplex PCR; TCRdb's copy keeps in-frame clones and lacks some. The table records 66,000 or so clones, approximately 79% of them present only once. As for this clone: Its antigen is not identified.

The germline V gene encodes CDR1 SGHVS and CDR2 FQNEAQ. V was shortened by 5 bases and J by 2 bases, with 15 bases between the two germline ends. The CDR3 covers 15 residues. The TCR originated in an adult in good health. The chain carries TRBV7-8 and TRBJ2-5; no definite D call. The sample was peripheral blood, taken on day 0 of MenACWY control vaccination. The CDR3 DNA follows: TGTGCCAGCAGCCAATTGGTGGGCGGACAAGAGACCCAGTACTTC. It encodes CASSQLVGGQETQYF.